A selection of T cell receptor beta chains follows, all from one sample in a study of T cell responses to AZD1222 COVID-19 vaccine. The assay was immunoSEQ multiplex PCR, and TCRdb's table has in-frame clones only and misses some. The data contain under 45,000 clones, about 89% of them singletons. Sequenced material: peripheral blood, taken on day 0 of AZD1222 vaccination. All receptors come from an adult in good health. The CDR3 runs from the conserved cysteine through the conserved F or W. A D gene is named only where the DNA matches it firmly. Clone size is shown for a subset of rows, as once, few, many or a class of expanded clone.

TRBV21-1	12	TRBJ2-7	.	.	CASSKQVHEQYF	TGTGCCAGCAGCAAACAGGTCCACGAGCAGTACTTC
TRBV7-9	16	TRBJ1-4	TRBD1	.	CASSPDRGWPNEKLFF	TGTGCCAGCAGTCCTGACAGGGGGTGGCCTAATGAAAAACTGTTTTTT
TRBV6-5	13	TRBJ2-5	.	.	CASSPDMGETQYF	TGTGCCAGCAGTCCGGACATGGGGGAGACCCAGTACTTC
TRBV7-9	17	TRBJ2-3	.	.	CASSFATNKLEADTQYF	TGTGCCAGCAGCTTCGCGACCAATAAACTAGAAGCGGATACGCAGTATTTT
TRBV28	11	TRBJ1-6	.	.	CASSFKGTLHF	TGTGCCAGCAGTTTTAAGGGCACCCTCCACTTT
TRBV4-3	14	TRBJ1-2	TRBD1	.	CASSPSDRGYGYTF	TGCGCCAGCAGCCCAAGCGACAGGGGCTATGGCTACACCTTC
TRBV6-5	14	TRBJ1-2	TRBD1	.	CASSYGQGNYGYTF	TGTGCCAGCAGTTACGGACAGGGAAACTATGGCTACACCTTC
TRBV19	14	TRBJ1-1	.	.	CASSLVSVVTEAFF	TGTGCCAGTAGTCTCGTTTCCGTGGTGACTGAAGCTTTCTTT
TRBV21-1	15	TRBJ2-7	.	.	CASSLGQGKPYEQYF	TGTGCCAGCAGCTTGGGCCAGGGGAAACCCTACGAGCAGTACTTC
TRBV25-1	14	TRBJ1-1	.	.	CASAVSRGRTEAFF	TGTGCCAGCGCCGTCTCCCGAGGGAGGACTGAAGCTTTCTTT
TRBV2	15	TRBJ2-7	TRBD1	.	CASSGRDRAPYEQYF	TGTGCCAGCAGTGGGAGGGACAGGGCCCCCTACGAGCAGTACTTC
TRBV10-3	16	TRBJ1-5	.	.	CATQSSRGLSNQPQHF	TGTGCCACCCAATCGTCCAGGGGACTTAGCAATCAGCCCCAGCATTTT
TRBV27	12	TRBJ2-7	.	.	CASKGRDYEQYF	TGTGCCAGCAAAGGACGGGACTACGAGCAGTACTTC
TRBV5-6	12	TRBJ1-1	TRBD1	.	CASKTGGTEAFF	TGTGCCAGTAAAACAGGGGGCACTGAAGCTTTCTTT
TRBV7-9	13	TRBJ1-1	.	.	CASSHDPNTEAFF	TGTGCCAGCAGTCACGACCCGAACACTGAAGCTTTCTTT
TRBV10-3	14	TRBJ1-4	.	.	CAISESGQREKLFF	TGTGCCATCAGTGAGTCAGGTCAGCGCGAAAAACTGTTTTTT
TRBV6-5	14	TRBJ1-6	TRBD1	few	CASREDRDNSPLHF	TGTGCCAGCAGGGAGGACAGGGATAATTCACCCCTCCACTTT
TRBV20-1	16	TRBJ2-1	TRBD2	.	CSASQLAGSSYNEQFF	TGCAGTGCTAGTCAACTAGCGGGCAGCTCCTACAATGAGCAGTTCTTC
TRBV27	16	TRBJ2-3	TRBD2	medium-sized	CASKQREGRVTDTQYF	TGTGCCAGCAAACAGCGGGAGGGCCGGGTCACAGATACGCAGTATTTT
TRBV5-6	18	TRBJ1-1	.	.	CASSLDPSRGRPGTEAFF	TGTGCCAGCAGCTTGGATCCGTCCCGGGGGCGGCCGGGTACTGAAGCTTTCTTT
TRBV5-8	15	TRBJ2-3	.	.	CASSLGLGSTDTQYF	TGTGCCAGCAGCTTGGGTCTCGGGAGCACAGATACGCAGTATTTT
TRBV6-5	13	TRBJ2-7	.	.	CASSYSRGYEQYF	TGTGCCAGCAGTTACTCGAGGGGGTACGAGCAGTACTTC
TRBV7-6	13	TRBJ2-5	.	.	CASSLGNQETQYF	TGTGCCAGCAGCTTAGGGAACCAAGAGACCCAGTACTTC
TRBV12-5	12	TRBJ1-1	.	.	CASGEGNTEAFF	TGTGCTAGTGGTGAGGGGAACACTGAAGCTTTCTTT
TRBV7-9	15	TRBJ2-7	TRBD1	.	CASSRGQGHPYEQYF	TGTGCCAGCAGCCGAGGACAGGGGCACCCCTACGAGCAGTACTTC
TRBV2	15	TRBJ2-3	TRBD2	.	CASRLAGGPTDTQYF	TGTGCCAGCAGGCTAGCGGGGGGGCCAACAGATACGCAGTATTTT
TRBV5-1	16	TRBJ1-1	.	.	CASSPLRSAVHTEAFF	TGCGCCAGCAGCCCCCTCCGGTCAGCTGTGCACACTGAAGCTTTCTTT